A single sample is the source of the 4 T cell receptor beta chains below, sequenced in a study of cytomegalovirus exposure and HLA in healthy donors. TCRdb's table, derived via immunoSEQ multiplex PCR, lists solely in-frame clones and lacks some. The profile shows around 75,000 clones, 70% to 90% of them singletons. The sample consisted of PBMCs. The origin of the receptors is a man aged 30 to 45 in good health and CMV-seronegative.

The chain links TRBV6-6 to TRBJ2-3, with 14 bases lining up with TRBD2. There are 15 residues in the CDR3. V trimming: 10 bases; J trimming: 4 bases; junction bases outside the gene matches: 7. Germline V gene data show CDR1 as MNHNY and CDR2 as SVGAGI (reference sequence). Here the CDR3 reads CATTLGLAGADTQYF. The CDR3 nucleotides are TGTGCCACCACCTTGGGACTAGCGGGAGCAGATACGCAGTATTTT.

The chain couples TRBV30 to TRBJ2-4; 7 positions match TRBD2. V gave up 3 bases and J gave up 8 bases; unmatched junction bases: 13. CDR3 length: 15 amino acids. From germline, CDR1 is GTSNPN and CDR2 SVGIG (reference sequence). The CDR3 reads CAWSRTTGRSDIQYF. The CDR3, as DNA: TGTGCCTGGAGCCGGACTACCGGGAGGTCTGACATTCAGTACTTC. The full variable domain, with the rest looked up from reference TRBV30 and TRBJ2-4, is SQTIHQWPATLVQPVGSPLSLECTVEGTSNPNLYWYRQAAGRGLQLLFYSVGIGQISSEVPQNLSASRPQDRQFILSSKKLLLSDSGFYLCAWSRTTGRSDIQYFGAGTRLSVL.

CDR3 loop: CASSEGTAGGQADTQYF. The CDR3 nucleotides are TGTGCCAGCAGTGAAGGGACGGCGGGAGGGCAGGCAGATACGCAGTATTTT. The chain employs TRBV2 and TRBJ2-3; 9 positions match TRBD2. Unmatched junction bases numbered 9, after V lost 1 base and J lost 4 bases. CDR3 length: 17 residues. Germline CDR1 and CDR2: SNHLY and FYNNEI.

V gene TRBV5-5 combines with J gene TRBJ2-5, with a possible D match to TRBD1 (6 bases). The V gene's germline CDR1 is SGHKS and CDR2 YYEKEE (reference sequence). V lost 5 bases to trimming and J lost 5 bases, with 16 bases between them. The CDR3 is 14 residues long. In DNA form, the CDR3 reads TGTGCCAGCAGGCAGGGGTGGGCATGGGAGACCCAGTACTTC. Amino acids: CASRQGWAWETQYF.